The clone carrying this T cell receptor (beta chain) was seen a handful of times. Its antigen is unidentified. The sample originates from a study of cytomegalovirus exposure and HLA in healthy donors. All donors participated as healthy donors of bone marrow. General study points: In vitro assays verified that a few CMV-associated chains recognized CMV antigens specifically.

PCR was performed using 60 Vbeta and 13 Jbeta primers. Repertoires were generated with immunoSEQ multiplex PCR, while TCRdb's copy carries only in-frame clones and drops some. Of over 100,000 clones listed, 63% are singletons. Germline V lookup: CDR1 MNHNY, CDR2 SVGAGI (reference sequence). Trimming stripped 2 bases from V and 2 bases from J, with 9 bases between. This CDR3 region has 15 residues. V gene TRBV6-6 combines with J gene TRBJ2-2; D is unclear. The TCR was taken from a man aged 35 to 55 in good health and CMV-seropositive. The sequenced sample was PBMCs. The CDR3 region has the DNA TGTGCCAGCAGTTACATGTCAAGCAACACCGGGGAGCTGTTTTTT. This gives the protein CASSYMSSNTGELFF.